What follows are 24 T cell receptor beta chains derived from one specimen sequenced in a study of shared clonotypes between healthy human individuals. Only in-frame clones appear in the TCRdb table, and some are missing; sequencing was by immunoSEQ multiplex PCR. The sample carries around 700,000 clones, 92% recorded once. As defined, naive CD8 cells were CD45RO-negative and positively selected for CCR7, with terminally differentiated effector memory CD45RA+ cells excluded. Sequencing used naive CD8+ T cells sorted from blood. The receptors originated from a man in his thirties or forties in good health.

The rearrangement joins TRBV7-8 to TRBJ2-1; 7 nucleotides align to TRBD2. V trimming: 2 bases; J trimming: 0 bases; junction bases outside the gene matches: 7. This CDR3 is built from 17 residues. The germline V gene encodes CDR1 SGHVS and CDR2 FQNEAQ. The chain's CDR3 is CASSLPLGEGSYNEQFF. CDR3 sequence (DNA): TGTGCCAGCAGCTTACCCTTGGGGGAGGGCTCCTACAATGAGCAGTTCTTC.

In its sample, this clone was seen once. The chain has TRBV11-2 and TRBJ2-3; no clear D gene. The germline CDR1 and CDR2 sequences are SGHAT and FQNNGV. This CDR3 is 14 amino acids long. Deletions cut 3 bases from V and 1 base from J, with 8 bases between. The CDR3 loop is CASSLAQGTDTQYF. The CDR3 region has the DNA TGTGCCAGCAGCTTGGCTCAGGGCACAGATACGCAGTATTTT. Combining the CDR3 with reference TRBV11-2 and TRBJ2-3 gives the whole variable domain EAGVAQSPRYKIIEKRQSVAFWCNPISGHATLYWYQQILGQGPKLLIQFQNNGVVDDSQLPKDRFSAERLKGVDSTLKIQPAKLEDSAVYLCASSLAQGTDTQYFGPGTRLTVL.

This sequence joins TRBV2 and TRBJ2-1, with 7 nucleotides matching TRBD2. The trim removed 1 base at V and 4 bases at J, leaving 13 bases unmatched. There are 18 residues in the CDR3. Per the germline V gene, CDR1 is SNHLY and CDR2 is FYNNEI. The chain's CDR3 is CASSEVVDDAGAYNEQFF. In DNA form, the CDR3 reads TGTGCCAGCAGTGAAGTCGTCGACGACGCGGGAGCTTACAATGAGCAGTTCTTC.

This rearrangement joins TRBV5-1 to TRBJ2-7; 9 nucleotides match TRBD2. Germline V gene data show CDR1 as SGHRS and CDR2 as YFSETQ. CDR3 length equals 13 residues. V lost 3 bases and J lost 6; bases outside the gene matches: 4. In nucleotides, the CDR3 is TGCGCCAGCAGCTACTATAGCGGGAGCGAGCAGTACTTC. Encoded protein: CASSYYSGSEQYF. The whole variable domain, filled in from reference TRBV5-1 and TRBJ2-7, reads KAGVTQTPRYLIKTRGQQVTLSCSPISGHRSVSWYQQTPGQGLQFLFEYFSETQRNKGNFPGRFSGRQFSNSRSEMNVSTLELGDSALYLCASSYYSGSEQYFGPGTRLTVT.

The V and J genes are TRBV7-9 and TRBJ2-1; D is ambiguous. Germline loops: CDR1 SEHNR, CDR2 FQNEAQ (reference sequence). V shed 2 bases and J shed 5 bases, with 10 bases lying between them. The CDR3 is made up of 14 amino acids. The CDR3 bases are TGTGCCAGCAGCTTATCGGACGGAAACAATGAGCAGTTCTTC. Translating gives CASSLSDGNNEQFF.

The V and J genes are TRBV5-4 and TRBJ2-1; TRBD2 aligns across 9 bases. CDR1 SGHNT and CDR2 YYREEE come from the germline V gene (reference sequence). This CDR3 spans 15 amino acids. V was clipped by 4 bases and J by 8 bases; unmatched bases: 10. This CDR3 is CASSPPGLAGDEQFF. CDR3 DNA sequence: TGTGCCAGCAGCCCTCCGGGACTAGCAGGGGATGAGCAGTTCTTC. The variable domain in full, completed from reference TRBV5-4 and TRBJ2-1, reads ETGVTQSPTHLIKTRGQQVTLRCSSQSGHNTVSWYQQALGQGPQFIFQYYREEENGRGNFPPRFSGLQFPNYSSELNVNALELDDSALYLCASSPPGLAGDEQFFGPGTRLTVL.

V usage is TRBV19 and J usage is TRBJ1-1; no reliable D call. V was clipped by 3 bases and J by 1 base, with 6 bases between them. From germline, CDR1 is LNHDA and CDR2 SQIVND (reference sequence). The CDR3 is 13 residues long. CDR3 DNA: TGTGCCAGTAGTATGCCTACGAACACTGAAGCTTTCTTT. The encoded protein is CASSMPTNTEAFF.

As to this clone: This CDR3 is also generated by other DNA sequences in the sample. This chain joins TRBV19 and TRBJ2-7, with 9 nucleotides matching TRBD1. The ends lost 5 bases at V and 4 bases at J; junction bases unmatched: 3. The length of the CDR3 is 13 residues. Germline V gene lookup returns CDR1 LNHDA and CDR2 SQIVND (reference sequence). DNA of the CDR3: TGTGCCAGTAGTCCCGGGACAGGGTACGAGCAGTACTTC. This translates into CASSPGTGYEQYF.

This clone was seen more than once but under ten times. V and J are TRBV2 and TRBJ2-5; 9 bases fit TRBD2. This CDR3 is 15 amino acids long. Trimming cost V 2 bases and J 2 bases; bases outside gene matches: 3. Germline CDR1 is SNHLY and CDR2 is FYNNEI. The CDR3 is CASSELAGSQETQYF. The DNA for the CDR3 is TGTGCCAGCAGTGAACTAGCGGGGTCACAAGAGACCCAGTACTTC.

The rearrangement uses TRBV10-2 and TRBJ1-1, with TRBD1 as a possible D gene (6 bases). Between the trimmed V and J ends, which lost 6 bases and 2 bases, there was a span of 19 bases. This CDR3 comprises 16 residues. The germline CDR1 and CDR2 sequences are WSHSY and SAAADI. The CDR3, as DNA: TGCGCCAGCAGCCCTACCCACCGGGACAAAAACACTGAAGCTTTCTTT. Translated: CASSPTHRDKNTEAFF.

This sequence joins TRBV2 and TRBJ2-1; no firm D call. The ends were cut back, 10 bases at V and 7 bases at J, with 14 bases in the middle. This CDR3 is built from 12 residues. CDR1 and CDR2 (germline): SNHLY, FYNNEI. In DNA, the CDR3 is TGTGCCACGGGTCCCGGTGGGAATGAGCAGTTCTTC. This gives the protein CATGPGGNEQFF. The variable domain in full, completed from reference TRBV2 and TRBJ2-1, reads EPEVTQTPSHQVTQMGQEVILRCVPISNHLYFYWYRQILGQKVEFLVSFYNNEISEKSEIFDDQFSVERPDGSNFTLKIRSTKLEDSAMYFCATGPGGNEQFFGPGTRLTVL.

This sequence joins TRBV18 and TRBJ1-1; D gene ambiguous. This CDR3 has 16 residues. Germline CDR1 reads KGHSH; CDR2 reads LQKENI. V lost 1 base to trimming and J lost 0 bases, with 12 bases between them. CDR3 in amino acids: CASSPRMSLVNTEAFF. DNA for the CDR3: TGTGCCAGCTCACCACGCATGTCGCTCGTGAACACTGAAGCTTTCTTT.

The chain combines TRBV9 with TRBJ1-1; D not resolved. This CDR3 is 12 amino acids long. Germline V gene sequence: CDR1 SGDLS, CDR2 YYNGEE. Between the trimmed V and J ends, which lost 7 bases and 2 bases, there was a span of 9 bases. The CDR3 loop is CASSMGNTEAFF. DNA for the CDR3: TGTGCCAGCTCTATGGGAAACACTGAAGCTTTCTTT.

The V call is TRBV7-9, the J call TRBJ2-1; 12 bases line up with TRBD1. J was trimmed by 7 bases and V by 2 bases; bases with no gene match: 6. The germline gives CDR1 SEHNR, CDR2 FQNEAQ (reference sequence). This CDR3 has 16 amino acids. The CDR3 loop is CASSLTGTGGRNEQFF. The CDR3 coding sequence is TGTGCCAGCAGCTTAACCGGGACAGGGGGCCGGAATGAGCAGTTCTTC.

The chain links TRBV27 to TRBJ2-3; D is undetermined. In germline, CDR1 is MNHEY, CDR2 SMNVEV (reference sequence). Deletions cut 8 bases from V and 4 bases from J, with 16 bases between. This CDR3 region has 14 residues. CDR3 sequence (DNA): TGTGCCAGCCCGCCGGCAGGAACAGCAGATACGCAGTATTTT. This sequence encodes CASPPAGTADTQYF.

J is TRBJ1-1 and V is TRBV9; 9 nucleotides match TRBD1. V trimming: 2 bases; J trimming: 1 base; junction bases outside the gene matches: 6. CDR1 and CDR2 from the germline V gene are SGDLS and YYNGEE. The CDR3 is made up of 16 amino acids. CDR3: CASSVGTGKGNTEAFF. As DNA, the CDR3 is TGTGCCAGCAGCGTGGGGACAGGGAAGGGGAACACTGAAGCTTTCTTT.

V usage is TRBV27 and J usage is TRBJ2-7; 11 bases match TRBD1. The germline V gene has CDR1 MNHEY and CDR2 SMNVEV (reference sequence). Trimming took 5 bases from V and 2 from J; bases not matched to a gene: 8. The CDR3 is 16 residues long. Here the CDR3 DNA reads TGTGCCAGCAGTACTATATGGACAGGGGGCCCCTACGAGCAGTACTTC. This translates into CASSTIWTGGPYEQYF.

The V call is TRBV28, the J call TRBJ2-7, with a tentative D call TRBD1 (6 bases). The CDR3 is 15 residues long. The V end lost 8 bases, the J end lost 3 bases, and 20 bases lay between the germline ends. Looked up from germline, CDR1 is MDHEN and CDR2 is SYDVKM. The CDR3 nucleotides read TGTGCCAGCCGTTCTGGGTGGACAGAAAGCTACGAGCAGTACTTC. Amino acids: CASRSGWTESYEQYF. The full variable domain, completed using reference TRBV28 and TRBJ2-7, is DVKVTQSSRYLVKRTGEKVFLECVQDMDHENMFWYRQDPGLGLRLIYFSYDVKMKEKGDIPEGYSVSREKKERFSLILESASTNQTSMYLCASRSGWTESYEQYFGPGTRLTVT.

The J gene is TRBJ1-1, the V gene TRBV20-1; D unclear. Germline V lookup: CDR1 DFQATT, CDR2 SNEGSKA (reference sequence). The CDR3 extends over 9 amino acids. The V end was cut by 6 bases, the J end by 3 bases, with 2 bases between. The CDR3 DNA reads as TGCAGTGCAGACACTGAAGCTTTCTTT. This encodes CSADTEAFF.

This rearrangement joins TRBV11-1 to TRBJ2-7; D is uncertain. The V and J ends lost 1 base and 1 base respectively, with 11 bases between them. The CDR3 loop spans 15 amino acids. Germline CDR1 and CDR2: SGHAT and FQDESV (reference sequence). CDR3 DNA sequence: TGTGCCAGCAGCTTAGAACCAGCACCATCCTACGAGCAGTACTTC. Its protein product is CASSLEPAPSYEQYF.

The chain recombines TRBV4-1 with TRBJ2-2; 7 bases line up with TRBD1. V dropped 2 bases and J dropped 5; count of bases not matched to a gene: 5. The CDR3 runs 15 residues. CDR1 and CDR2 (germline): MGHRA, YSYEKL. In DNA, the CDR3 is TGCGCCAGCAGCCAACGGGACAGAACAACCGGGGAGCTGTTTTTT. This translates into CASSQRDRTTGELFF.

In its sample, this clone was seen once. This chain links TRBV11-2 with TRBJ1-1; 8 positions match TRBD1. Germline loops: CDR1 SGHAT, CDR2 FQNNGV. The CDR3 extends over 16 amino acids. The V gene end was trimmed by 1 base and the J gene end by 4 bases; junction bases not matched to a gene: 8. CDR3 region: CASSLAQGAKGTEAFF. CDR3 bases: TGTGCCAGCAGCTTAGCCCAGGGGGCGAAGGGCACTGAAGCTTTCTTT.

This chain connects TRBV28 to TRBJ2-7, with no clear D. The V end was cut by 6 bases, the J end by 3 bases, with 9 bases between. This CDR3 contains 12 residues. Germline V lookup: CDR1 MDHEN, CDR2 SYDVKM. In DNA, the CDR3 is TGTGCCAGCAGGGCGGACGACTACGAGCAGTACTTC. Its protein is CASRADDYEQYF.

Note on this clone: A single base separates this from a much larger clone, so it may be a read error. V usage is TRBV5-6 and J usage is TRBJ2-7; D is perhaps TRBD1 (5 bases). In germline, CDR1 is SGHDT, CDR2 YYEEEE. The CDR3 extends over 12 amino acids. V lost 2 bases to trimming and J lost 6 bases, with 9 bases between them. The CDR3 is CASSFRALEQYF. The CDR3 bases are TGTGCCAGCAGCTTCAGGGCGCTCGAGCAGTACTTC. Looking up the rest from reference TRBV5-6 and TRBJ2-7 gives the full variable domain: DAGVTQSPTHLIKTRGQQVTLRCSPKSGHDTVSWYQQALGQGPQFIFQYYEEEERQRGNFPDRFSGHQFPNYSSELNVNALLLGDSALYLCASSFRALEQYFGPGTRLTVT.